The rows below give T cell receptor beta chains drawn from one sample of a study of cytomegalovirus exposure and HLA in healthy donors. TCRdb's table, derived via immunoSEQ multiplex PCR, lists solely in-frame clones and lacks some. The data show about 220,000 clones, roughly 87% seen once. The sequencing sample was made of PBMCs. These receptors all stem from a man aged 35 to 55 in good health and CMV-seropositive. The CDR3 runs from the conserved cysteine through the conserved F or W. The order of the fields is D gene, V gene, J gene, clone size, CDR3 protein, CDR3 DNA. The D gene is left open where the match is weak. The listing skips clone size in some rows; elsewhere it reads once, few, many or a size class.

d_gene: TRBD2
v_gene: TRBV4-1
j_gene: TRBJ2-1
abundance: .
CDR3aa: CASSQGTSGRYNEQFF
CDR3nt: TGCGCCAGCAGCCAAGGAACTAGCGGGAGATACAATGAGCAGTTCTTC

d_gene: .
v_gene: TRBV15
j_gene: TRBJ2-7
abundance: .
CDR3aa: CATSRGAGSYEQYF
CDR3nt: TGTGCCACCTCTCGGGGGGCAGGTTCCTACGAGCAGTACTTC

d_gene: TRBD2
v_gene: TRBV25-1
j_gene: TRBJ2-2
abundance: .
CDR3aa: CASSRGRDTTGELFF
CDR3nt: TGTGCCAGCAGTCGAGGGAGGGATACCACCGGGGAGCTGTTTTTT

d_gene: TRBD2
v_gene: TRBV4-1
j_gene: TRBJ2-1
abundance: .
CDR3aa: CASSLAGGPNEQFF
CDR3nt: TGCGCCAGCAGCCTAGCGGGAGGGCCGAATGAGCAGTTCTTC

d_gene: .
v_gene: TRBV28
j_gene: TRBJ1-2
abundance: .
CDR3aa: CASSGAGGYTF
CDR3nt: TGTGCCAGCAGTGGGGCAGGTGGCTACACCTTC

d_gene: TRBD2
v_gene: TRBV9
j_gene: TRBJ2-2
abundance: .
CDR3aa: CASSPRVAGEGGELFF
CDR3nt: TGTGCCAGCAGCCCTAGGGTAGCGGGAGAAGGCGGGGAGCTGTTTTTT

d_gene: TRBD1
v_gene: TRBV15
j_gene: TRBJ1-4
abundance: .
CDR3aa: CATSDRATNEKLFF
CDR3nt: TGTGCCACCTCCGACAGGGCGACTAATGAAAAACTGTTTTTT

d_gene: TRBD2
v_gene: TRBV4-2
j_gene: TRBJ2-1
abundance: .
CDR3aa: CASSQDRREGYNEQFF
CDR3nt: TGTGCCAGCAGCCAAGATCGGCGGGAGGGCTACAATGAGCAGTTCTTC

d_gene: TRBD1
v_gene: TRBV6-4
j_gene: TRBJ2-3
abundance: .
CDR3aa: CASSERTGSTDTQYF
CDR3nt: TGTGCCAGCAGTGAGAGGACAGGGAGCACAGATACGCAGTATTTT

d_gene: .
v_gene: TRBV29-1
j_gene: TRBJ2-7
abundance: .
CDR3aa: CSVEDRGEQYF
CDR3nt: TGCAGCGTTGAAGATAGGGGGGAGCAGTACTTC

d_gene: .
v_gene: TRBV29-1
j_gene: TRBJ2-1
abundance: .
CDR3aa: CSVLSPSSYNEQFF
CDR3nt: TGCAGCGTTCTTAGCCCAAGCTCCTACAATGAGCAGTTCTTC

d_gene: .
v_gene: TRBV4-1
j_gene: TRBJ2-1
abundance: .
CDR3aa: CASSQDNAGSYNEQFF
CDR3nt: TGCGCCAGCAGCCAAGATAACGCGGGGTCCTACAATGAGCAGTTCTTC

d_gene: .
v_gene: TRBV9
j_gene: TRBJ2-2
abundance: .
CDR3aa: CASSVVSTGELFF
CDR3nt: TGTGCCAGCAGCGTAGTGTCTACCGGGGAGCTGTTTTTT

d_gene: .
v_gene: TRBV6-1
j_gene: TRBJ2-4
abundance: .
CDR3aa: CASTEHTTKNIQYF
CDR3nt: TGTGCCAGCACCGAACATACGACCAAAAACATTCAGTACTTC

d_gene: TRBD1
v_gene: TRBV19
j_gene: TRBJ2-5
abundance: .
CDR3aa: CASSTTGERLQETQYF
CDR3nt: TGTGCCAGTAGTACCACAGGGGAGAGACTACAGGAGACCCAGTACTTC

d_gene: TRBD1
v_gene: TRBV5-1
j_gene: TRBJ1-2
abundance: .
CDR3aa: CASSLAGRGDGYTF
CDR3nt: TGCGCCAGCAGCTTGGCCGGCAGGGGGGATGGCTACACCTTC

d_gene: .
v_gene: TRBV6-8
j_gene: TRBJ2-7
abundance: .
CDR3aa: CARVDSRYEQYF
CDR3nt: TGTGCCAGGGTGGACAGTCGTTACGAGCAGTACTTC

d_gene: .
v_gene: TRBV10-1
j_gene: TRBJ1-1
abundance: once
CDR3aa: CASSFGQNTEAFF
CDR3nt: TGCGCCAGCAGTTTCGGACAGAACACTGAAGCTTTCTTT

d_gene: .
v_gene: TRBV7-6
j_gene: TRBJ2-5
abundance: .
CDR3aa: CASSRGTAETQYF
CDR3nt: TGTGCCAGCAGCCGCGGGACAGCCGAGACCCAGTACTTC

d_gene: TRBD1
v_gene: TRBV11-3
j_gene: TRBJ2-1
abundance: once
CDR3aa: CASSYRGDEQFF
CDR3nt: TGTGCCAGCAGCTACAGGGGGGATGAGCAGTTCTTC

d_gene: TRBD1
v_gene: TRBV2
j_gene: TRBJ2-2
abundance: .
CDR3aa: CASSWGQANTGELFF
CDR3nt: TGTGCCAGCAGTTGGGGACAGGCGAACACCGGGGAGCTGTTTTTT

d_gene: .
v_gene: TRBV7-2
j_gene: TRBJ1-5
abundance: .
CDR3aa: CASSSVTGGNQPQHF
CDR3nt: TGTGCCAGCAGCTCTGTGACGGGGGGCAATCAGCCCCAGCATTTT

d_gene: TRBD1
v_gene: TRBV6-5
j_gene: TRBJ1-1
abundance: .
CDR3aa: CASSYSPRDRRTEAFF
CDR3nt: TGTGCCAGCAGTTACTCCCCCCGGGACAGGCGTACTGAAGCTTTCTTT

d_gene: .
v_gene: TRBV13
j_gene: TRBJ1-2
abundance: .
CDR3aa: CASRGGGYGYTF
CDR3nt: TGTGCCAGCAGGGGGGGAGGGTATGGCTACACCTTC

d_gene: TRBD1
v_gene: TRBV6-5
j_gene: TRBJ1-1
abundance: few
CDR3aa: CASSQGAEAFF
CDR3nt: TGTGCCAGCAGCCAGGGGGCTGAAGCTTTCTTT

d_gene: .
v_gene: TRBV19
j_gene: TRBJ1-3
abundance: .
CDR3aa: CASSIGRQFLSGNTIYF
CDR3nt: TGTGCCAGTAGTATTGGTAGACAATTCCTCTCTGGAAACACCATATATTTT

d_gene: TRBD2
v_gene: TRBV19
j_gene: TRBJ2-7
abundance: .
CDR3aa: CASSMLAGAFEQYF
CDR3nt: TGTGCCAGTAGTATGTTAGCGGGAGCGTTCGAGCAGTACTTC

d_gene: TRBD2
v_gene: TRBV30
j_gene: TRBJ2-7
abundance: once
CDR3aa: CAWNPPRGLAGSYEQYF
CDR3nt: TGTGCCTGGAATCCCCCACGGGGACTAGCGGGATCCTACGAGCAGTACTTC

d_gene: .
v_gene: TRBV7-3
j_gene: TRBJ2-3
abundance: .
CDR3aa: CASSRGATDTQYF
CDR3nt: TGTGCCAGCAGCCGGGGGGCTACAGATACGCAGTATTTT

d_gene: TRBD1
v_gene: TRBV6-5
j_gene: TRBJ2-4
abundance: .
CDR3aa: CASSAPGQGTDIQYF
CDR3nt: TGTGCCAGCAGCGCGCCGGGACAGGGGACGGACATTCAGTACTTC

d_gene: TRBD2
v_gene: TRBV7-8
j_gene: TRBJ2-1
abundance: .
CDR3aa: CASSLGLAGPSYNEQFF
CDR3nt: TGTGCCAGCAGCTTAGGACTAGCGGGCCCCTCCTACAATGAGCAGTTCTTC

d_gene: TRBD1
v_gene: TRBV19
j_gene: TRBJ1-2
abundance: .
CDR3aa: CASSIDRGNYGYTF
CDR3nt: TGTGCCAGTAGTATAGACAGGGGGAACTATGGCTACACCTTC

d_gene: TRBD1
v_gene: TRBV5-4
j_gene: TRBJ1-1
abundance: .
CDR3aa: CASSADRPDEAFF
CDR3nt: TGTGCCAGCAGCGCGGACAGGCCGGATGAAGCTTTCTTT

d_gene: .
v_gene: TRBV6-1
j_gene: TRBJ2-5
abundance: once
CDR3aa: CASSRERGETQYF
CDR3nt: TGTGCCAGCAGTAGGGAAAGGGGAGAGACCCAGTACTTC

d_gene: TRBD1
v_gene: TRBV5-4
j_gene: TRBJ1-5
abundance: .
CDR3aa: CASSSDRGNQPQHF
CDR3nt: TGTGCCAGCAGCTCGGACAGGGGGAATCAGCCCCAGCATTTT

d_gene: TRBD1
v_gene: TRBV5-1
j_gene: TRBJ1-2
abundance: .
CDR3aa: CASSPADRADYGYTF
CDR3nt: TGCGCCAGCAGCCCCGCCGACAGGGCGGACTATGGCTACACCTTC

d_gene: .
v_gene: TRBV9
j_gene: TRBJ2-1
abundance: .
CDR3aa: CASSVGVSPSNEQFF
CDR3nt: TGTGCCAGCAGCGTAGGAGTTAGTCCCTCGAATGAGCAGTTCTTC

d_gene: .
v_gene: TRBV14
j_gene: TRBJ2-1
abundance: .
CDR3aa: CASSPTRSGEQFF
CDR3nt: TGTGCCAGCAGCCCGACCCGGAGTGGTGAGCAGTTCTTC

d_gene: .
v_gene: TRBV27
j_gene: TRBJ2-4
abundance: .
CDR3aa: CASSLQGVKNIQYF
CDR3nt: TGTGCCAGCAGTCTACAGGGCGTCAAAAACATTCAGTACTTC

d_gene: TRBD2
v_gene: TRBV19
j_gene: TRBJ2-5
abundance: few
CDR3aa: CASSIFLAGGETQYF
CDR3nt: TGTGCCAGTAGTATTTTCCTAGCGGGAGGGGAGACCCAGTACTTC

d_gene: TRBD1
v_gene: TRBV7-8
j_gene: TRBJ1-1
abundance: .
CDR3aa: CASSGRTGVRTEAFF
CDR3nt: TGTGCCAGCAGCGGACGGACAGGGGTAAGAACTGAAGCTTTCTTT

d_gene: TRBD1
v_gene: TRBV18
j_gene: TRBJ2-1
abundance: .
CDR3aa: CASSPSGTGIYNEQFF
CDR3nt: TGTGCCAGCTCACCCTCCGGGACAGGGATCTACAATGAGCAGTTCTTC

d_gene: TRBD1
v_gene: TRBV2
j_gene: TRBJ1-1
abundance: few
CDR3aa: CASSERQGASNTEAFF
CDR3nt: TGTGCCAGCAGTGAAAGGCAGGGGGCCTCAAACACTGAAGCTTTCTTT

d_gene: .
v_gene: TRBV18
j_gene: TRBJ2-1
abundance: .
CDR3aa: CASSPLDSYNEQFF
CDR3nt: TGTGCCAGCTCACCCCTGGACAGTTACAATGAGCAGTTCTTC

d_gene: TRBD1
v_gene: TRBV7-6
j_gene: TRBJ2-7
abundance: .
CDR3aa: CASSFRDRVSYEQYF
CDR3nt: TGTGCCAGCAGCTTCCGGGACAGGGTCTCCTACGAGCAGTACTTC

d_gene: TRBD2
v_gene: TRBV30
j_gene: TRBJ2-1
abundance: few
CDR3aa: CAWVLAGVNEQFF
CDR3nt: TGTGCCTGGGTTCTAGCGGGAGTGAATGAGCAGTTCTTC

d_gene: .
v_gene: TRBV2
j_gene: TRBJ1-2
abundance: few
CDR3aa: CASRREPGQSNYGYTF
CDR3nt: TGTGCCAGCAGACGAGAGCCAGGTCAATCTAACTATGGCTACACCTTC

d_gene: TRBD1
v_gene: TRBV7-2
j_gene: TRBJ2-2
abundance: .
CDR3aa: CASSLGGQGNGELFF
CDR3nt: TGTGCCAGCAGCTTAGGGGGACAGGGGAACGGGGAGCTGTTTTTT

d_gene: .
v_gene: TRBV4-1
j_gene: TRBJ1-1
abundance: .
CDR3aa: CASSRTDTLDRNTEAFF
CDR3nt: TGCGCCAGCAGCCGAACAGACACGCTGGATAGGAACACTGAAGCTTTCTTT

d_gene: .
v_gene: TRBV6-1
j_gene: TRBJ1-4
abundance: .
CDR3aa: CASSPGPATNEKLFF
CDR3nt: TGTGCCAGCAGTCCAGGCCCTGCAACTAATGAAAAACTGTTTTTT

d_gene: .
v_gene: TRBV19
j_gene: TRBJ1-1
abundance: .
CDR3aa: CASSIDYTEAFF
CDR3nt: TGTGCCAGTAGTATAGACTACACTGAAGCTTTCTTT